Sequencing of this T cell receptor (beta chain) was carried out in a study of cytomegalovirus exposure and HLA in healthy donors. The CDR3 is 13 residues long. V was pared by 5 bases and J by 6 bases, with 7 bases of the junction left unmatched. The germline gives CDR1 LNHDA, CDR2 SQIVND (reference sequence). At sampling all donors were nominally healthy, likely with unrecorded immune exposures. Details on this clone: The target antigen is unknown.

PCR amplification relied on 60 Vbeta primers (plus 13 Jbeta primers). Profiled with immunoSEQ multiplex PCR; TCRdb holds only in-frame clones, not every one. This sample yields around 200,000 clones, of which roughly 80% are seen a single time; roughly 1.6% belongs to the top ten. Broader study findings: Association with HLA alleles at 0.05 false discovery rate was found for 16,951 TCR beta sequences in a later analysis. A later analysis found most CMV-associated TCR beta chains apparently HLA-restricted.

This receptor was identified in a woman in her late teens or twenties in good health and CMV-seronegative. The chain combines TRBV19 with TRBJ2-7; 7 bases are shared with TRBD2. The source material was PBMCs. The CDR3, as DNA: TGTGCCAGTAGTCCCGGGACTACGGGCGAGCAGTACTTC. Translated: CASSPGTTGEQYF.